These 24 T cell receptor beta chains were sequenced from one sample in a study of blood T cell repertoires in COVID-19. Profiling relied on immunoSEQ multiplex PCR, and the TCRdb table lists in-frame clones only, not all of them. The sample yields about 270,000 clones, around 92% seen once. Source material: peripheral blood. These receptors all come from a person aged 18 to 30 with COVID-19, enrolled during active disease.

The chain links TRBV5-1 to TRBJ1-3; D gene unclear. CDR3 size: 14 residues. The V gene's germline CDR1 is SGHRS and CDR2 YFSETQ. V shed 4 bases and J shed 1 base, with 9 bases lying between them. CDR3 sequence: CASSPGTSGNTIYF. CDR3 bases: TGCGCCAGCAGCCCCGGTACTTCTGGAAACACCATATATTTT.

This clone appeared once. This sequence joins TRBV3-1 (or the pseudogene TRBV3-2) and TRBJ2-1; D uncertain. The V and J ends lost 4 bases and 10 bases respectively, with 11 bases between them. CDR3 length: 12 amino acids. Per germline, CDR1 LGHDT and CDR2 YNNKEL (reference sequence). The CDR3 bases are TGTGCCAGCAGCCGACGGAGTCAAGAGCAGTTCTTC. It specifies CASSRRSQEQFF.

V is TRBV5-6 and J is TRBJ2-2, with D unresolved. The germline gives CDR1 SGHDT, CDR2 YYEEEE. The CDR3 contains 14 residues. The V gene lost 0 bases and the J gene lost 5 bases, with 8 bases spanning the gap. In nucleotides, the CDR3 is TGTGCCAGCAGCTTGGGGTCACAAACCGGGGAGCTGTTTTTT. This gives the protein CASSLGSQTGELFF.

The rearrangement links TRBV27 to TRBJ1-1; TRBD1 might be the D (5 bases). The V end was cut by 3 bases, the J end by 4 bases, with 15 bases between. The CDR3 is 15 amino acids. Per the germline V gene, CDR1 is MNHEY and CDR2 is SMNVEV (reference sequence). The CDR3 DNA sequence: TGTGCCAGCAGTTTGGGGCCGGGTGTAATCACTGAAGCTTTCTTT. It is translated as CASSLGPGVITEAFF.

The chain employs TRBV19 and TRBJ2-7; D perhaps matches TRBD1 (6 bases). The CDR3 length is 13 residues. Trimming pared 3 bases from V and 7 bases from J, leaving 13 bases between. Germline lookup yields CDR1 LNHDA and CDR2 SQIVND (reference sequence). The DNA of the CDR3 is TGTGCCAGTAGTATGACAGGCCTCGGGGAGCAGTACTTC. It codes for CASSMTGLGEQYF.

In the case of this clone: One end of the junction fails to match germline, which may point to a read error. This chain connects TRBV6-5 to TRBJ2-3; 7 bases are a match to TRBD2. CDR1 MNHEY and CDR2 SVGAGI come from the germline V gene. CDR3 length equals 15 residues. The CDR3 here is CAVREVRRSRDTQYF. The CDR3 DNA follows: TGTGCCGTCCGGGAGGTCCGTCGAAGCAGAGATACGCAGTATTTT.

CDR3 residues: CSVTSDPFF. The CDR3 DNA sequence: TGCAGCGTAACTAGCGATCCCTTCTTC. The V and J genes are TRBV29-1 and TRBJ2-1, with TRBD2 matching 7 bases. This CDR3 has 9 amino acids. Germline CDR1 reads SQVTM; CDR2 reads ANQGSEA. Losses at the gene ends were 6 bases for V and 16 bases for J; bases not matched to a gene: 6.

The V gene is TRBV5-8, the J gene TRBJ2-7, with TRBD1 identical over 7 bases. V was clipped by 1 base and J by 4 bases; unmatched bases: 5. The CDR3 runs 14 residues. CDR1 is SGHTS and CDR2 is YDEGEE in the germline V gene. CDR3 region: CASSLRTGSYEQYF. CDR3 DNA sequence: TGTGCCAGCAGCTTGAGGACAGGATCGTACGAGCAGTACTTC.

V gene TRBV6-6 combines with J gene TRBJ1-4; possibly TRBD1 for D (5 bases). The V end was cut by 7 bases, the J end by 6 bases, with 15 bases between. The germline V gene has CDR1 MNHNY and CDR2 SVGAGI (reference sequence). This CDR3 is 14 amino acids long. The CDR3 sequence is CASIQTGVHEKLFF. The CDR3 region has the DNA TGTGCCAGCATCCAAACGGGGGTGCATGAAAAACTGTTTTTT.

The rearrangement links TRBV5-6 to TRBJ1-2; tentative D call: TRBD1 (5 bases). CDR3 length equals 15 residues. Germline CDR1 and CDR2: SGHDT and YYEEEE. Trimming took 0 bases from V and 0 from J, leaving 9 bases between them. The CDR3 protein is CASSLGQNTNYGYTF. The DNA of the CDR3 is TGTGCCAGCAGCTTGGGACAGAATACTAACTATGGCTACACCTTC.

The rearrangement joins TRBV4-3 to TRBJ2-1, with 7 nucleotides matching TRBD2. Trimming at V came to 3 bases and at J to 3 bases, leaving 5 bases not matched to a gene. The CDR3 contains 15 residues. CDR1 LGHNA and CDR2 YSLEER come from the germline V gene. The CDR3 DNA reads as TGCGCCAGCAGCCAGGCACTAGCGAGCTACAATGAGCAGTTCTTC. Translated, it gives CASSQALASYNEQFF.

This chain connects TRBV5-1 to TRBJ2-3; the match to TRBD2 covers 10 bases. The V and J ends lost 0 bases and 4 bases, in that order; junction bases with no gene match: 5. The CDR3 sequence is 16 residues long. Germline lookup yields CDR1 SGHRS and CDR2 YFSETQ. This CDR3 reads CASSLASGSAADTQYF. CDR3 bases: TGCGCCAGCAGCTTGGCTAGCGGGAGTGCGGCAGATACGCAGTATTTT. Using reference TRBV5-1 and TRBJ2-3 for the parts outside the CDR3, the full variable domain is KAGVTQTPRYLIKTRGQQVTLSCSPISGHRSVSWYQQTPGQGLQFLFEYFSETQRNKGNFPGRFSGRQFSNSRSEMNVSTLELGDSALYLCASSLASGSAADTQYFGPGTRLTVL.

The chain employs TRBV3-1 (or the pseudogene TRBV3-2) and TRBJ1-1; D ambiguous. Germline CDR1 reads LGHDT; CDR2 reads YNNKEL (reference sequence). The CDR3 runs to 14 residues. Trimming stripped 4 bases from V and 5 bases from J, with 14 bases between. DNA for the CDR3: TGTGCCAGCAGCCCCGCCGGGGTTTTAACTGAAGCTTTCTTT. This gives the protein CASSPAGVLTEAFF.

The rearrangement uses TRBV4-1 and TRBJ1-1; TRBD1 matches 8 bases. The germline V gene has CDR1 MGHRA and CDR2 YSYEKL. CDR3 size: 15 residues. The trim removed 4 bases at V and 4 bases at J, leaving 8 bases unmatched. The CDR3: CASSLSGQGPTEAFF. For the CDR3, the DNA is TGCGCCAGCAGCCTTAGTGGACAGGGTCCCACTGAAGCTTTCTTT.

This chain connects TRBV10-3 to TRBJ1-1; 9 nucleotides line up with TRBD1. With 8 bases clipped from V and 6 bases from J, the junction kept 7 bases outside the gene matches. This CDR3 spans 13 amino acids. Germline loops: CDR1 ENHRY, CDR2 SYGVKD. CDR3 DNA sequence: TGTGCCATCGGTACAGGGGGCGGAGCTGAAGCTTTCTTT. Its translation is CAIGTGGGAEAFF.

J is TRBJ2-2 and V is TRBV28, with D possibly matching TRBD2 (5 bases). This CDR3 comprises 18 residues. With 7 bases removed from V and 0 bases from J, the gap between germline ends came to 21 bases. The germline V gene encodes CDR1 MDHEN and CDR2 SYDVKM. CDR3 residues: CASTTPAGLLTNTGELFF. The CDR3, as DNA: TGTGCCAGCACCACGCCGGCAGGACTCCTCACGAACACCGGGGAGCTGTTTTTT.

V and J are TRBV30 and TRBJ2-4; 9 nucleotides line up with TRBD2. CDR1 is GTSNPN, CDR2 SVGIG, per germline (reference sequence). The CDR3 length is 14 residues. The V and J ends lost 0 bases and 7 bases, in that order; junction bases with no gene match: 4. The CDR3, as DNA: TGTGCCTGGAGTGTACTGGGACTAGCCAACATTCAGTACTTC. Amino acid sequence: CAWSVLGLANIQYF.

The V call is TRBV3-1 (or the pseudogene TRBV3-2), the J call TRBJ1-1, with D possibly matching TRBD1 (6 bases). The germline V and J ends were trimmed by 0 bases and 1 base, with 9 bases remaining between them. Germline CDR1 reads LGHDT; CDR2 reads YNNKEL (reference sequence). The CDR3 is 15 residues long. Here the CDR3 DNA reads TGTGCCAGCAGCCAAGATGGCAGGGGGAACACTGAAGCTTTCTTT. Its protein is CASSQDGRGNTEAFF.

In this sample, this clone turned up a few times. The rearrangement uses TRBV7-9 and TRBJ1-6; D not certain. The CDR3 runs 14 residues. With 6 bases removed from V and 6 bases from J, the gap between germline ends came to 12 bases. The germline gives CDR1 SEHNR, CDR2 FQNEAQ (reference sequence). This chain's CDR3 is CASSFSGGNSPLHF. The CDR3 DNA reads TGTGCCAGCAGTTTTTCAGGAGGTAATTCACCCCTCCACTTT.

The rearrangement uses TRBV7-9 and TRBJ1-1; possible D gene TRBD1, 5 bases. Germline CDR1 is SEHNR and CDR2 is FQNEAQ (reference sequence). V was pared by 1 base and J by 8 bases, with 8 bases between. The CDR3 length is 12 residues. The CDR3 protein is CASSLGPGEAFF. CDR3 sequence (DNA): TGTGCCAGCAGCTTAGGCCCAGGGGAAGCTTTCTTT. The whole variable domain, filled in from reference TRBV7-9 and TRBJ1-1, reads DTGVSQNPRHKITKRGQNVTFRCDPISEHNRLYWYRQTLGQGPEFLTYFQNEAQLEKSRLLSDRFSAERPKGSFSTLEIQRTEQGDSAMYLCASSLGPGEAFFGQGTRLTVV.

The chain is built from TRBV19 and TRBJ1-6; TRBD1 is a possible D gene (5 bases). From germline, CDR1 is LNHDA and CDR2 SQIVND (reference sequence). The CDR3 loop spans 12 amino acids. V gave up 8 bases and J gave up 10 bases, with 12 bases separating them. The CDR3 DNA reads TGTGCCAGTGGCCAGGGTGGCTCACCCCTCCACTTT. It is translated as CASGQGGSPLHF.

The chain links TRBV28 to TRBJ1-5; D is undetermined. Germline-derived CDR1 and CDR2 are MDHEN and SYDVKM. There are 16 residues in the CDR3. Between the trimmed V and J ends, which lost 3 bases and 6 bases, there was a span of 18 bases. CDR3 bases: TGTGCCAGCAGTTTTTCCCGGGGAGACGCGAGTCAGCCCCAGCATTTT. It codes for CASSFSRGDASQPQHF. The variable domain in full, with the rest retrieved from reference TRBV28 and TRBJ1-5, is DVKVTQSSRYLVKRTGEKVFLECVQDMDHENMFWYRQDPGLGLRLIYFSYDVKMKEKGDIPEGYSVSREKKERFSLILESASTNQTSMYLCASSFSRGDASQPQHFGDGTRLSIL.

The chain uses TRBV24-1 and TRBJ2-1; 11 nucleotides match TRBD2. The CDR3 sequence is 16 residues long. The trim removed 4 bases at V and 9 bases at J, leaving 10 bases unmatched. Germline lookup yields CDR1 KGHDR and CDR2 SFDVKD. The CDR3 DNA is TGTGCCACCAGTGACCTTTTAGCGGGAGGGCCCCTTGAGCAGTTCTTC. As protein: CATSDLLAGGPLEQFF.

This rearrangement joins TRBV2 to TRBJ1-5; TRBD1 matches 8 bases. The CDR3 spans 15 residues. Trimming cost V 1 base and J 7 bases; bases outside gene matches: 6. Per the germline V gene, CDR1 is SNHLY and CDR2 is FYNNEI. CDR3 nucleotide sequence: TGTGCCAGCAGTGAAGGACAGGGGAACGCGCAGCCCCAGCATTTT. This gives the protein CASSEGQGNAQPQHF.